Below, 15 T cell receptor beta chains from the same sample are listed, as sequenced in a study of cytomegalovirus exposure and HLA in healthy donors. Both 60 Vbeta primers and 13 Jbeta primers went into the PCR. Libraries were prepared by immunoSEQ multiplex PCR; TCRdb keeps only in-frame clonotypes and omits some of them. The sample features under 150,000 clones, with 2% to 3% in its top ten. The sequenced material came from PBMCs. All receptors come from a man aged 35-49 years in good health and CMV-seronegative.

The chain combines TRBV29-1 with TRBJ2-1; 8 positions match TRBD2. The trim removed 5 bases at V and 4 bases at J, leaving 7 bases unmatched. This CDR3 has 14 amino acids. CDR1 is SQVTM, CDR2 ANQGSEA, per germline. CDR3 nucleotide sequence: TGCAGCGTTTCCGGCGGGGGGCTTTACAATGAGCAGTTCTTC. This translates into CSVSGGGLYNEQFF.

This chain connects TRBV5-6 to TRBJ2-7; 8 bases map to TRBD1. Germline CDR1 and CDR2: SGHDT and YYEEEE. CDR3 length: 14 amino acids. The V and J ends lost 0 bases and 5 bases, in that order; junction bases with no gene match: 4. The CDR3 DNA sequence: TGTGCCAGCAGCTTGGGCAGGGGGCGAAACGAGCAGTACTTC. Protein product: CASSLGRGRNEQYF.

The chain combines TRBV19 with TRBJ1-6, with 8 bases matching TRBD1. Germline values: CDR1 LNHDA, CDR2 SQIVND (reference sequence). The V gene end was trimmed by 6 bases and the J gene end by 9 bases; junction bases not matched to a gene: 10. This CDR3 region has 15 residues. The CDR3: CASRLQGDGSSPLHF. The CDR3 DNA reads TGTGCCAGTAGATTACAGGGGGACGGGAGTTCACCCCTCCACTTT.

The chain couples TRBV18 to TRBJ2-5; 7 nucleotides align to TRBD1. The V gene's germline CDR1 is KGHSH and CDR2 LQKENI. Trimming cost V 3 bases and J 1 base; bases outside gene matches: 5. This CDR3 region has 15 residues. CDR3 sequence reads: CASSPRQGTQETQYF. The CDR3 coding sequence is TGTGCCAGCTCACCCCGACAGGGCACCCAAGAGACCCAGTACTTC.

V is TRBV19 and J is TRBJ1-2, with 7 bases that match TRBD1. In germline, CDR1 is LNHDA, CDR2 SQIVND (reference sequence). The junction had 6 bases not matched to a gene; V was cut back by 3 bases and J by 2 bases. This CDR3 region has 15 residues. The CDR3 region has the DNA TGTGCCAGTAGTATTGGGGACAGAGGGAACTATGGCTACACCTTC. Encoded protein: CASSIGDRGNYGYTF.

V gene TRBV6-5 combines with J gene TRBJ2-5; 7 bases match TRBD1. This CDR3 comprises 15 residues. Trimming cost V 5 bases and J 5 bases; bases outside gene matches: 11. CDR1 is MNHEY, CDR2 SVGAGI, per germline. The CDR3 nucleotides are TGTGCCAGCAGTCAAGACAGGGCAAGGTCGGAGACCCAGTACTTC. Translating gives CASSQDRARSETQYF.

The V and J genes are TRBV4-1 and TRBJ2-7, with TRBD1 as a possible D gene (6 bases). The V end lost 1 base, the J end lost 3 bases, and 13 bases lay between the germline ends. The CDR3 is 15 amino acids. Germline V gene lookup returns CDR1 MGHRA and CDR2 YSYEKL. CDR3 in amino acids: CASSQGLGQFYEQYF. The CDR3 bases are TGCGCCAGCAGCCAAGGGCTAGGACAGTTCTACGAGCAGTACTTC.

As to this clone: Other DNA sequences within the sample encode an identical CDR3. The chain joins TRBV5-1 to TRBJ2-7; 8 bases align to TRBD1. The CDR3 runs 14 residues. Germline loops: CDR1 SGHRS, CDR2 YFSETQ. Unmatched junction bases numbered 4, after V lost 0 bases and J lost 5 bases. The CDR3 loop reads CASSLGQGANEQYF. For the CDR3, the DNA is TGCGCCAGCAGCTTGGGCCAGGGGGCCAACGAGCAGTACTTC.

This chain uses TRBV5-1 with TRBJ1-1; 8 nucleotides agree with TRBD1. Trimming took 2 bases from V and 5 from J; bases not matched to a gene: 5. Germline V gene sequence: CDR1 SGHRS, CDR2 YFSETQ. The CDR3 covers 14 residues. The CDR3 sequence: CASSFQDRATEAFF. CDR3 nucleotide sequence: TGCGCCAGCAGCTTCCAGGACAGGGCGACTGAAGCTTTCTTT.

The CDR3 reads CASRGTSGTDTQYF. CDR3 nucleotides: TGTGCCAGCAGGGGGACTAGCGGAACAGATACGCAGTATTTT. This rearrangement joins TRBV2 to TRBJ2-3; 11 positions match TRBD2. The CDR3 runs to 14 residues. Germline assignment: CDR1 SNHLY and CDR2 FYNNEI. Trimming removed 6 bases from V and 3 bases from J; junction bases left unmatched: 2.

The genes are TRBV19 and TRBJ2-3; D is possibly TRBD1 (5 bases). Trimming stripped 2 bases from V and 2 bases from J, with 14 bases between. The CDR3 totals 16 residues. Per the germline V gene, CDR1 is LNHDA and CDR2 is SQIVND (reference sequence). The CDR3 nucleotides are TGTGCCAGTAGTATAAAGGCAGGGCTGAACACAGATACGCAGTATTTT. This sequence encodes CASSIKAGLNTDTQYF.

V gene TRBV5-6 combines with J gene TRBJ2-2, with D uncertain. V was pared by 4 bases and J by 4 bases, with 14 bases between. Germline loops: CDR1 SGHDT, CDR2 YYEEEE. The CDR3 covers 15 residues. The CDR3 DNA is TGTGCCAGCAGCCGCCGGTCGCTGTCCACCGGGGAGCTGTTTTTT. Amino acid sequence: CASSRRSLSTGELFF.

The CDR3 DNA reads TGCGCCAGCAGCCAAATCCCGGGACAGGGAGGAAACACCATATATTTT. This translates into CASSQIPGQGGNTIYF. The V gene is TRBV4-1, the J gene TRBJ1-3; 9 bases map to TRBD1. J gave up 4 bases and V 2 bases, and 6 bases lay outside the gene matches. The germline V gene encodes CDR1 MGHRA and CDR2 YSYEKL. The CDR3 has 16 residues.

The chain is built from TRBV9 and TRBJ2-2, with no clear D. Trimming took 3 bases from V and 0 from J, leaving 6 bases between them. Germline V gene data show CDR1 as SGDLS and CDR2 as YYNGEE. This CDR3 has 14 amino acids. CDR3 nucleotide sequence: TGTGCCAGCAGCGGCAGCGCGAACACCGGGGAGCTGTTTTTT. This translates into CASSGSANTGELFF.

The chain combines TRBV7-6 with TRBJ2-2; 8 positions match TRBD2. Germline V gene lookup returns CDR1 SGHVS and CDR2 FNYEAQ. Trimming took 5 bases from V and 7 from J; bases not matched to a gene: 12. CDR3 size: 16 residues. The CDR3: CASSLRGTSRFGELFF. DNA of the CDR3: TGTGCCAGCAGCCTCCGGGGGACTAGTCGGTTCGGGGAGCTGTTTTTT.